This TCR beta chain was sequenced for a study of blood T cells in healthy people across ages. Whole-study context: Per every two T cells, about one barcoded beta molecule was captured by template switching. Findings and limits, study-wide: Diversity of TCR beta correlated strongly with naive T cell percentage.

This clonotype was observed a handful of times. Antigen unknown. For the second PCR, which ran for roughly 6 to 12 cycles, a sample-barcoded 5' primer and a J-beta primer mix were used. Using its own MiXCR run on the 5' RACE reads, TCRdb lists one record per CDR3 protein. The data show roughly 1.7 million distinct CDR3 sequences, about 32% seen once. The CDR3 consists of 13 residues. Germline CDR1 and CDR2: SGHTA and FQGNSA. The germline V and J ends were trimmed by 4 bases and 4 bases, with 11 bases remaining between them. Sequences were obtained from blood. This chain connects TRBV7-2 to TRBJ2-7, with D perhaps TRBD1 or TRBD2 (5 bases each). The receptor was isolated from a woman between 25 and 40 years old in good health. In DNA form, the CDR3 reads TGTGCCAGCAGCTGGGACCAGAGTTACGAGCAGTACTTC. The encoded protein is CASSWDQSYEQYF.